Listed below are T cell receptor beta chains from one sample, sequenced in a study of glioma-infiltrating T cells after dendritic cell vaccination. Sequenced by immunoSEQ multiplex PCR; TCRdb stores in-frame clones only, minus some. Of tens of thousands of clones in the sample, 85% were seen once. The sequences come from blood, collected after dendritic cell vaccination. These receptors all stem from a human donor with glioblastoma. The CDR3 runs from the conserved cysteine through the conserved F or W. Fields, in order: CDR3 protein, J gene, V gene, clone size. The size entry is marked missing in some rows and otherwise reads once, few, many or a size class.

CATERGNAGELFF TRBJ2-2 TRBV18 .
CASSLTGSYEQYF TRBJ2-7 TRBV27 .
CSVEQGAGNTIYF TRBJ1-3 TRBV29-1 .
CASSLEGAGVEKLFF TRBJ1-4 TRBV5-6 .
CASSLGPSGKNEQFF TRBJ2-1 TRBV5-1 .
CASSKGNRDRVWQPQHF TRBJ1-5 TRBV7-8 .
CASRLAGGGNEQFF TRBJ2-1 TRBV6-1 .
CASSLQGTSYEQYF TRBJ2-7 TRBV7-9 .
CSVQDRFYNEQFF TRBJ2-1 TRBV29-1 .
CASSLGQSNYGYTF TRBJ1-2 TRBV5-6 .
CASSRTGTGAGYTF TRBJ1-2 TRBV7-9 .
CASSQGTGANFYGYTF TRBJ1-2 TRBV5-6 once
CASSQDRVSYEQYF TRBJ2-7 TRBV7-2 .
CASSVDGYGYTF TRBJ1-2 TRBV9 few
CASNTPGQGYEQYF . TRBV19 .
CASSPRGGGEQFF TRBJ2-1 TRBV9 .
CASSKSDQETQYF TRBJ2-5 TRBV19 .
CASSLDQGKGALNEQFF TRBJ2-1 TRBV11-3 .
CASSLVLGRGGYSGNEQFF TRBJ2-1 TRBV11-2 .
CSADSHSGNTIYF TRBJ1-3 TRBV29-1 few
CASSVRTGGSDEQFF TRBJ2-1 TRBV25-1 .
CASSHKLAGGYQETQYF TRBJ2-5 TRBV5-6 .
CASRREAGVIYEQYF TRBJ2-7 TRBV28 once